Below, 28 T cell receptor beta chains from the same sample are listed, as sequenced in a study of cytomegalovirus exposure and HLA in healthy donors. This PCR relied on a set of 60 Vbeta primers and 13 Jbeta primers. The table came from immunoSEQ multiplex PCR; TCRdb's copy has only in-frame clones and leaves some out. The sample contains around 200,000 clones, roughly four fifths of which appear only once. Sample: PBMCs. These receptors were obtained from a girl aged 5 to 17 in good health and CMV-seronegative.

V and J are TRBV19 and TRBJ2-1; the D gene is possibly TRBD1 (6 bases). V was clipped by 3 bases and J by 0 bases, with 21 bases between them. Looked up from germline, CDR1 is LNHDA and CDR2 is SQIVND (reference sequence). CDR3 length: 19 amino acids. In nucleotides, the CDR3 is TGTGCCAGTAGTATCGAAGGGACACTAGGTGGGTCCTCCTACAATGAGCAGTTCTTC. It codes for CASSIEGTLGGSSYNEQFF.

The chain uses TRBV5-8 and TRBJ2-2; tentatively, D is TRBD2 (5 bases). V was trimmed by 2 bases and J by 5 bases, leaving 13 bases between them. Germline CDR1 and CDR2: SGHTS and YDEGEE. The CDR3 runs to 15 residues. The CDR3 bases are TGTGCCAGCAGCTTCCGAAGGACTGCTACCGGGGAGCTGTTTTTT. Its translation: CASSFRRTATGELFF.

CDR3 sequence (DNA): TGTGCCAGCTCACCTAGGGCAGGGGTGGGCTACGAGCAGTACTTC. Translating it yields CASSPRAGVGYEQYF. The chain joins TRBV18 to TRBJ2-5; tentatively, D is TRBD1 (6 bases). The J call could be wrong; TRBJ2-7 is a better fit for the DNA end. CDR1 KGHSH and CDR2 LQKENI come from the germline V gene. The CDR3 runs to 15 residues.

The V gene is TRBV5-1, the J gene TRBJ2-3; weak D call: TRBD2 (7 bases). Germline V lookup: CDR1 SGHRS, CDR2 YFSETQ. V lost 1 base and J 2 bases, leaving 11 bases between the germline ends. The CDR3 is made up of 15 amino acids. The CDR3 is CASSLRGAVTDTQYF. CDR3 bases: TGCGCCAGCAGCTTGCGGGGGGCGGTCACAGATACGCAGTATTTT.

The V call is TRBV27, the J call TRBJ2-1, with TRBD2 matching 13 bases. Germline V CDR1 and CDR2: MNHEY, SMNVEV (reference sequence). The J segment lost 2 bases and the V segment lost 4 bases, leaving 2 bases of the junction unmatched. This CDR3 contains 16 residues. In nucleotides, the CDR3 is TGTGCCAGCAGTTCCGGGACTAGCGGGACCTACAATGAGCAGTTCTTC. Translation gives CASSSGTSGTYNEQFF.

The chain couples TRBV29-1 to TRBJ2-1; tentatively, D is TRBD1 (5 bases). Per the germline V gene, CDR1 is SQVTM and CDR2 is ANQGSEA. The germline V and J ends were trimmed by 3 bases and 10 bases, with 19 bases remaining between them. The CDR3 is made up of 14 amino acids. Here the CDR3 DNA reads TGCAGCGTTGAGGGCCGGAGTTGGGGCTCGGAGCAGTTCTTC. Its protein is CSVEGRSWGSEQFF.

The rearrangement uses TRBV5-6 and TRBJ1-3, with a tentative D call TRBD1 (6 bases). V lost 3 bases and J lost 4, with 14 bases in between. Germline-derived CDR1 and CDR2 are SGHDT and YYEEEE. The CDR3 is 15 residues long. The CDR3 DNA reads as TGTGCCAGCAGCTCAACACCGAGGGGGGGAAACACCATATATTTT. Translated, it gives CASSSTPRGGNTIYF.

The chain combines TRBV5-8 with TRBJ2-1; 10 bases map to TRBD2. V was pared by 3 bases and J by 5 bases, with 8 bases of the junction left unmatched. Germline lookup yields CDR1 SGHTS and CDR2 YDEGEE. The CDR3 runs 16 residues. This CDR3 reads CASSWRAGGPNNEQFF. The CDR3 nucleotides read TGTGCCAGCAGCTGGAGAGCGGGAGGGCCGAACAATGAGCAGTTCTTC.

CDR3 amino acids: CASRGQTLYNSPLHF. CDR3 coding DNA: TGTGCCAGCAGGGGACAGACCCTTTATAATTCACCCCTCCACTTT. The V call is TRBV2, the J call TRBJ1-6, with TRBD1 matching 7 bases. Germline trimming cut 6 bases from V and 4 bases from J; bases unmatched to any gene: 6. The CDR3 is 15 amino acids. Germline CDR1 SNHLY, CDR2 FYNNEI. The complete variable domain, with remaining parts taken from reference TRBV2 and TRBJ1-6, reads EPEVTQTPSHQVTQMGQEVILRCVPISNHLYFYWYRQILGQKVEFLVSFYNNEISEKSEIFDDQFSVERPDGSNFTLKIRSTKLEDSAMYFCASRGQTLYNSPLHFGNGTRLTVT.

The genes are TRBV19 and TRBJ1-2; TRBD1 aligns across 7 bases. This CDR3 is built from 14 residues. The germline gives CDR1 LNHDA, CDR2 SQIVND (reference sequence). V trimming: 4 bases; J trimming: 3 bases; junction bases outside the gene matches: 5. CDR3 protein: CASSRGDRDYGYTF. The CDR3 nucleotides are TGTGCCAGTAGTAGAGGGGACAGAGACTATGGCTACACCTTC. The full variable domain, with the rest looked up from reference TRBV19 and TRBJ1-2, is DGGITQSPKYLFRKEGQNVTLSCEQNLNHDAMYWYRQDPGQGLRLIYYSQIVNDFQKGDIAEGYSVSREKKESFPLTVTSAQKNPTAFYLCASSRGDRDYGYTFGSGTRLTVV.

V and J are TRBV27 and TRBJ2-3; possible D gene TRBD2, 6 bases. The CDR3 has 15 residues. V gave up 2 bases and J gave up 6 bases, with 15 bases separating them. CDR1 is MNHEY and CDR2 is SMNVEV in the germline V gene (reference sequence). The chain's CDR3 is CASSLGREVADTQYF. CDR3 DNA: TGTGCCAGCAGTTTAGGCAGGGAGGTTGCGGATACGCAGTATTTT.

The chain links TRBV28 to TRBJ2-7, with 9 bases aligning to TRBD1. Germline lookup yields CDR1 MDHEN and CDR2 SYDVKM. V dropped 6 bases and J dropped 6; count of bases not matched to a gene: 9. The CDR3 covers 14 residues. This CDR3 is CASRRQGVNGEQYF. CDR3 in DNA: TGTGCCAGCAGGAGACAGGGGGTGAATGGCGAGCAGTACTTC.

The chain combines TRBV18 with TRBJ2-3; D is perhaps TRBD1 (5 bases). CDR3 size: 16 residues. CDR1 is KGHSH and CDR2 is LQKENI in the germline V gene. V was shortened by 3 bases and J by 4 bases, with 17 bases between the two germline ends. The CDR3 DNA is TGTGCCAGCTCACCCCAACCCCAGGGTGGATCAGATACGCAGTATTTT. Translating gives CASSPQPQGGSDTQYF.

This chain's CDR3 is CASSPVPPGLASYEQYF. The CDR3 DNA sequence: TGTGCCAGCAGTCCAGTCCCTCCAGGACTAGCTTCCTACGAGCAGTACTTC. The chain couples TRBV27 to TRBJ2-7; 8 bases align to TRBD2. The J segment lost 1 base and the V segment lost 5 bases, leaving 13 bases of the junction unmatched. This CDR3 spans 17 amino acids. The germline gives CDR1 MNHEY, CDR2 SMNVEV (reference sequence).

This clone was recorded once. This chain connects TRBV6-5 to TRBJ2-1; 8 positions agree with TRBD2. Germline CDR1 reads MNHEY; CDR2 reads SVGAGI. The CDR3 is 15 residues long. Trimming at V came to 5 bases and at J to 9 bases, leaving 12 bases not matched to a gene. The CDR3 DNA reads as TGTGCCAGCAGTAGAAGCTCGGGGGGGCTGTCTGAGCAGTTCTTC. The encoded protein is CASSRSSGGLSEQFF.

The J gene is TRBJ1-1, the V gene TRBV6-5, with 9 nucleotides matching TRBD1. The CDR3 length is 14 residues. V lost 7 bases and J lost 1; bases outside the gene matches: 4. The V gene's germline CDR1 is MNHEY and CDR2 SVGAGI. The CDR3 DNA is TGTGCCAGCAAAGTGGACAGGGGGAACACTGAAGCTTTCTTT. It translates to CASKVDRGNTEAFF.

The chain has TRBV12-2 and TRBJ2-7; the table calls TRBD1, which could not be checked here. TRBV12-2 is assigned pseudogene status. This CDR3 region has 15 residues. The CDR3 DNA is TGTGCAAGTCGGGCCGCCGGTGGGGGCGACGACGAGCAGTACTTC. It yields the protein CASRAAGGGDDEQYF.

The chain joins TRBV5-1 to TRBJ1-1; D remains ambiguous. V was pared by 0 bases and J by 1 base, with 7 bases between. Germline V lookup: CDR1 SGHRS, CDR2 YFSETQ. The length of the CDR3 is 14 residues. The CDR3 DNA is TGCGCCAGCAGCTTGGTACAAAGGAACACTGAAGCTTTCTTT. Translation gives CASSLVQRNTEAFF.

This chain connects TRBV6-5 to TRBJ1-1, with unresolved D. There are 11 residues in the CDR3. The germline V gene encodes CDR1 MNHEY and CDR2 SVGAGI. The germline V and J ends were trimmed by 8 bases and 5 bases, with 9 bases remaining between them. The CDR3 reads CASHVRTEAFF. The DNA of the CDR3 is TGTGCCAGCCACGTTCGGACTGAAGCTTTCTTT.

This chain links TRBV2 with TRBJ2-1; 12 bases are shared with TRBD2. The germline V gene has CDR1 SNHLY and CDR2 FYNNEI. After removal of 8 bases from V and 6 bases from J, the junction contained 11 bases not matched to a gene. CDR3 length equals 16 residues. The DNA of the CDR3 is TGTGCCAGCGCTAGCGGGGGGGAGACTTATCCCAATGAGCAGTTCTTC. It translates to CASASGGETYPNEQFF.

This chain joins TRBV11-1 and TRBJ2-1, with TRBD1 matching over 7 bases. The CDR3 extends over 15 amino acids. After removal of 1 base from V and 2 bases from J, the junction contained 2 bases not matched to a gene. From germline, CDR1 is SGHAT and CDR2 FQDESV (reference sequence). The CDR3 loop is CASSLGGTAYNEQFF. CDR3 sequence (DNA): TGTGCCAGCAGCTTAGGAGGGACAGCCTACAATGAGCAGTTCTTC.

This chain links TRBV27 with TRBJ1-4; D perhaps matches TRBD1 (5 bases). The CDR3 totals 14 residues. Trimming pared 6 bases from V and 3 bases from J, leaving 11 bases between. The germline V gene encodes CDR1 MNHEY and CDR2 SMNVEV (reference sequence). CDR3 loop: CASSQGGANEKLFF. In nucleotides, the CDR3 is TGTGCCAGCAGCCAGGGAGGCGCTAATGAAAAACTGTTTTTT.

This clone showed up just a few times. The V call is TRBV6-1, the J call TRBJ1-1, with D unclear. Between the trimmed V and J ends, which lost 8 bases and 1 base, there was a span of 11 bases. CDR3 size: 13 residues. CDR1 MNHNS and CDR2 SASEGT come from the germline V gene. CDR3 protein: CASLRAPNTEAFF. The DNA for the CDR3 is TGTGCCAGCCTAAGAGCCCCGAACACTGAAGCTTTCTTT.

The chain links TRBV19 to TRBJ2-7; TRBD2 agrees at 12 bases. The CDR3 is 13 residues long. The V and J ends lost 5 bases and 6 bases, in that order; junction bases with no gene match: 2. Germline CDR1 LNHDA, CDR2 SQIVND (reference sequence). DNA of the CDR3: TGTGCCAGTAGTTTGGGACTAGCGGGCGAGCAGTACTTC. It encodes CASSLGLAGEQYF.

The genes are TRBV11-3 and TRBJ2-5; 12 nucleotides align to TRBD2. The germline V gene has CDR1 SGHNT and CDR2 YENEEA. The CDR3 loop spans 20 amino acids. The ends lost 0 bases at V and 2 bases at J; junction bases unmatched: 13. The CDR3 loop reads CASSLDLVASGGESQETQYF. The CDR3 DNA sequence: TGTGCCAGCAGCTTAGATCTTGTGGCTAGCGGGGGGGAGTCGCAAGAGACCCAGTACTTC.

The chain couples TRBV13 to TRBJ1-2; 8 nucleotides line up with TRBD1. Germline V CDR1 and CDR2: PRHDT, FYEKMQ (reference sequence). The CDR3 is 16 amino acids. Trimming at V came to 2 bases and at J to 1 base, leaving 6 bases not matched to a gene. This CDR3 reads CASSLQGQDLNYGYTF. The DNA for the CDR3 is TGTGCCAGCAGCTTACAGGGACAGGATCTTAACTATGGCTACACCTTC.

The chain carries TRBV5-6 and TRBJ1-2; D is uncertain. The CDR3 covers 14 residues. In germline, CDR1 is SGHDT, CDR2 YYEEEE. Between the trimmed V and J ends, which lost 4 bases and 6 bases, there was a span of 16 bases. CDR3 DNA sequence: TGTGCCAGCAGCCCGCTGGGCAGACCCGATGGCTACACCTTC. It encodes CASSPLGRPDGYTF.

This clone was detected only a few times. The J gene is TRBJ1-5, the V gene TRBV19, with D possibly TRBD1 on 5 matching bases. The CDR3 length is 14 residues. V was trimmed by 6 bases and J by 0 bases, leaving 9 bases between them. Germline CDR1 LNHDA, CDR2 SQIVND (reference sequence). DNA for the CDR3: TGTGCCAGTAGCCAGGGAACTAGCAATCAGCCCCAGCATTTT. It specifies CASSQGTSNQPQHF.